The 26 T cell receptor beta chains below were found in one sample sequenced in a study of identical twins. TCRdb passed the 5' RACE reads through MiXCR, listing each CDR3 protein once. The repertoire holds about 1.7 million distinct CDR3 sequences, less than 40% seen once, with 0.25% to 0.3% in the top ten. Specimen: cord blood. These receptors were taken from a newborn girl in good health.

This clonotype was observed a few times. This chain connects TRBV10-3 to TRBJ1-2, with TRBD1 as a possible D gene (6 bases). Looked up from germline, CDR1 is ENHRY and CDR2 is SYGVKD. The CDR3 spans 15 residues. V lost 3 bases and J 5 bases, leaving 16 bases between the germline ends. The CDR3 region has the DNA TGTGCCATCAGTGACGATGGGGGCCCCTTTTATGGCTACACCTTC. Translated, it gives CAISDDGGPFYGYTF.

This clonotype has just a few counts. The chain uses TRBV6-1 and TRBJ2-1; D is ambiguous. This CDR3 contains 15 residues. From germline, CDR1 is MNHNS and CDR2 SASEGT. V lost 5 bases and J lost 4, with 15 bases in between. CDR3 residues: CASSLITDPYNEQFF. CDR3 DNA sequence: TGTGCCAGCAGTCTTATCACTGACCCGTACAATGAGCAGTTCTTC.

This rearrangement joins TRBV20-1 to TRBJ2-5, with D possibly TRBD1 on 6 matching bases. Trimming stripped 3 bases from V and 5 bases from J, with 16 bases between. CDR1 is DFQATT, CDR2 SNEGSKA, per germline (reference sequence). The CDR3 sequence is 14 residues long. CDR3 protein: CSASEGERWETQYF. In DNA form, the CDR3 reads TGCAGTGCTAGTGAGGGGGAGCGGTGGGAGACCCAGTACTTC.

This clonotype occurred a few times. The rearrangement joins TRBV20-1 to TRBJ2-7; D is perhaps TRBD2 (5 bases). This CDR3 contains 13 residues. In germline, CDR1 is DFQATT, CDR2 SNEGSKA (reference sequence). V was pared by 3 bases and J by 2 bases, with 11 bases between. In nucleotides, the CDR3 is TGCAGTGCTAGTAAGCGGAGCCCCTACGAGCAGTACTTC. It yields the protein CSASKRSPYEQYF.

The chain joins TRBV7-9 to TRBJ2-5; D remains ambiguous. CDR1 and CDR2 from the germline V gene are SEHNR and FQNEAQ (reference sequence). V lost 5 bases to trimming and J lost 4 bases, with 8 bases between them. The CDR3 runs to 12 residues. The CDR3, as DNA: TGTGCCAGCAGCGACCTTTCAGAGACCCAGTACTTC. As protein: CASSDLSETQYF.

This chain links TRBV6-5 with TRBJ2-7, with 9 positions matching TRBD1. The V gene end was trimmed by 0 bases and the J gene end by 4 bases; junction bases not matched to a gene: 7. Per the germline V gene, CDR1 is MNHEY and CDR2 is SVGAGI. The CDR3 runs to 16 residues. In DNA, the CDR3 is TGTGCCAGCAGTTACTCAGGCCCGGACAGGGGTTACGAGCAGTACTTC. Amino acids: CASSYSGPDRGYEQYF.

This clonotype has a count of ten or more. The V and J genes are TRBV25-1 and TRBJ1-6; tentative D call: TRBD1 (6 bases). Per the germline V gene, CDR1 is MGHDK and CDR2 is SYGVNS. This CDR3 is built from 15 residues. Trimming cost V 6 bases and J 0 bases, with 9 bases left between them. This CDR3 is CASSTGSSYNSPLHF. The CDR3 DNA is TGTGCCAGCAGCACAGGGAGCTCCTATAATTCACCCCTCCACTTT.

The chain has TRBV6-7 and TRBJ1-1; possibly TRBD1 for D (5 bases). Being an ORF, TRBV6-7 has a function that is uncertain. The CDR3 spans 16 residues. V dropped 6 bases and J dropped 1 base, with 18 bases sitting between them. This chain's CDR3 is CASRNKAGGRNTEAFF. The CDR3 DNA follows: TGTGCCAGCAGGAACAAGGCGGGGGGACGGAACACTGAAGCTTTCTTT.

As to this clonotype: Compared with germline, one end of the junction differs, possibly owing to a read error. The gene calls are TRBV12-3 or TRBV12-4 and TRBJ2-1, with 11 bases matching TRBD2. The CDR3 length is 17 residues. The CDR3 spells CASSLGVAGGPYNEQFF. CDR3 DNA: TGCGCCAGCAGCTTGGGGGTAGCGGGAGGGCCATACAATGAGCAGTTCTTC.

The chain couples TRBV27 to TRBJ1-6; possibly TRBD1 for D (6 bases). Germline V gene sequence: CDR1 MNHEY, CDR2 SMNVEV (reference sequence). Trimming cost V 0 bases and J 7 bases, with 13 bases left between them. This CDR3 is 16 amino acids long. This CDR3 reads CASSLSRRGGNSPLHF. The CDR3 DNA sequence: TGTGCCAGCAGTTTATCGAGACGAGGGGGGAATTCACCCCTCCACTTT.

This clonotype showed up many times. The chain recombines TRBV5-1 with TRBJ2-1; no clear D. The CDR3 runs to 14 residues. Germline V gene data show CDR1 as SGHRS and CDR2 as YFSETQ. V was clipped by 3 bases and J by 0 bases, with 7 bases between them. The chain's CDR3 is CASSWHSSYNEQFF. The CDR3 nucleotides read TGCGCCAGCAGCTGGCACAGCTCCTACAATGAGCAGTTCTTC.

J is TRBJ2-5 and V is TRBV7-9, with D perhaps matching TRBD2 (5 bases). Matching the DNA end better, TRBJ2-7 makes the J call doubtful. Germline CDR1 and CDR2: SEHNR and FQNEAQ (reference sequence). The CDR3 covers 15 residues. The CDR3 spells CASSPPTSSWNEQYF. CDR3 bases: TGTGCCAGCAGCCCGCCTACTAGTTCGTGGAACGAGCAGTACTTC.

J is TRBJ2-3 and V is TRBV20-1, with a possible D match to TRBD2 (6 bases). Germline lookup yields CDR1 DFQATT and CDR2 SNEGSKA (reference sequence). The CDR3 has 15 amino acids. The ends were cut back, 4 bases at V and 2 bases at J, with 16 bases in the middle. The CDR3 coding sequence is TGCAGTGCTAAACGACTAGGAGGACTCACAGATACGCAGTATTTT. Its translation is CSAKRLGGLTDTQYF.

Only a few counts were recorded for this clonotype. CDR3 nucleotide sequence: TGCGCCAGCAGCCAACGTTGGCGTATTGACGGGCAAGAGACCCAGTACTTC. It is translated as CASSQRWRIDGQETQYF. The chain uses TRBV4-1 and TRBJ2-5; D is undetermined. Trimming removed 2 bases at V and 2 bases at J, with 18 bases between. The CDR3 runs 17 residues. CDR1 and CDR2 (germline): MGHRA, YSYEKL.

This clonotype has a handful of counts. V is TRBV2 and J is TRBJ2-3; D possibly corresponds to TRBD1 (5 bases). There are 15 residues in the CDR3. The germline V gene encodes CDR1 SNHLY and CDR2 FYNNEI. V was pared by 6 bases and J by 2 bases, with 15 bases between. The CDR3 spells CASSRRGGSTDTQYF. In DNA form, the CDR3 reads TGTGCCAGCAGCCGAAGGGGTGGGTCCACAGATACGCAGTATTTT. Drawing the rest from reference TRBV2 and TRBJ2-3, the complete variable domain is EPEVTQTPSHQVTQMGQEVILRCVPISNHLYFYWYRQILGQKVEFLVSFYNNEISEKSEIFDDQFSVERPDGSNFTLKIRSTKLEDSAMYFCASSRRGGSTDTQYFGPGTRLTVL.

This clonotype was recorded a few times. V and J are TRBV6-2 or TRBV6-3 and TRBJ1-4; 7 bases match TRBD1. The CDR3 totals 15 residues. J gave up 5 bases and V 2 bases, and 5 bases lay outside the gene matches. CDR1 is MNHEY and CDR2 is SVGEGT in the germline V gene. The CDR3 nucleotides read TGTGCCAGCAGTTACGGGACAGCGTGGAATGAAAAACTGTTTTTT. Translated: CASSYGTAWNEKLFF.

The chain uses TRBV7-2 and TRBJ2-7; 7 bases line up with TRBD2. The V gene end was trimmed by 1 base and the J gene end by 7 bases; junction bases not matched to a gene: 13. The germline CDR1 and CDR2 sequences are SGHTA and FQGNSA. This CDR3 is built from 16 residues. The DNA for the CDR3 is TGTGCCAGCAGCTTAGAAATCCCTAGCGGTTACAATGAGCAGTACTTC. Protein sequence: CASSLEIPSGYNEQYF.

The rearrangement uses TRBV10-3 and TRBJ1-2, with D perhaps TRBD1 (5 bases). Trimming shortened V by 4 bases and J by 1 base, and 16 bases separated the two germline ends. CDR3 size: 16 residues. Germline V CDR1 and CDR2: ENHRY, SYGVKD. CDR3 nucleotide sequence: TGTGCCATCAGTGCGGTCTCTAACAGGTTTAACTATGGCTACACCTTC. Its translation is CAISAVSNRFNYGYTF.

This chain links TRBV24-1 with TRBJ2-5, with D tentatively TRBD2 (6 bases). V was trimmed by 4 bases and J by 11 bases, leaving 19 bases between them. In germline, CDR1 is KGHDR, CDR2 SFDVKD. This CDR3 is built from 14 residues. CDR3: CATSDRGLPNEQYF. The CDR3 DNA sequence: TGTGCCACCAGTGACCGGGGACTCCCTAATGAGCAGTACTTC.

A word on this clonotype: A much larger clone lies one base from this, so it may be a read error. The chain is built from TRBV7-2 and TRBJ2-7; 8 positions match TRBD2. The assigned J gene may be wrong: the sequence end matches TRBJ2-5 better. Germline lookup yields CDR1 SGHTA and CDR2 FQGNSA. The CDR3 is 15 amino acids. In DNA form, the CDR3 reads TGTGCCAGCAGCTTTGGAGCGGGAGTTCAAGGGACCCAGTACTTC. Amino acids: CASSFGAGVQGTQYF.

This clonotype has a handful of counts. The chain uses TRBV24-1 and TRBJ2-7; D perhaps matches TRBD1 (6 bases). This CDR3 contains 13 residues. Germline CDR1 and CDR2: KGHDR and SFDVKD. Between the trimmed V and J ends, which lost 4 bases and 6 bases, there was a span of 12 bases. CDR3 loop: CATSEQGTAEQYF. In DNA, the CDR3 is TGTGCCACCAGTGAACAGGGTACCGCCGAGCAGTACTTC.

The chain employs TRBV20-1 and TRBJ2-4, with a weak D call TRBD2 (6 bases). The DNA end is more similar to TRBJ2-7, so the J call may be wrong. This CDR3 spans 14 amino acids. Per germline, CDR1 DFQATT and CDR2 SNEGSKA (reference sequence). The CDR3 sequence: CSARVPAGSYEQYF. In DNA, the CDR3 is TGCAGTGCTAGAGTCCCCGCGGGGAGCTACGAGCAGTACTTC.

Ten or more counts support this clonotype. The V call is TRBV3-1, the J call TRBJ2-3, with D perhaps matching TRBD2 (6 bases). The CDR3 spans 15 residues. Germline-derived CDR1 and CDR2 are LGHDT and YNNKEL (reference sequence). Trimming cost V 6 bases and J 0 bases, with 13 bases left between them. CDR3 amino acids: CASRPGSGSTDTQYF. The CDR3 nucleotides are TGTGCCAGCAGACCCGGGAGTGGCAGCACAGATACGCAGTATTTT.

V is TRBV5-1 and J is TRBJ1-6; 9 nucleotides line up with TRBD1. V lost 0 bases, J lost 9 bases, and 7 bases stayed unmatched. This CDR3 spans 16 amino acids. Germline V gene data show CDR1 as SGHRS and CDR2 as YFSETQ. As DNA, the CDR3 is TGCGCCAGCAGCTTGGAACAGGGGGCGCGAGGTTCACCCCTCCACTTT. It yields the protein CASSLEQGARGSPLHF.

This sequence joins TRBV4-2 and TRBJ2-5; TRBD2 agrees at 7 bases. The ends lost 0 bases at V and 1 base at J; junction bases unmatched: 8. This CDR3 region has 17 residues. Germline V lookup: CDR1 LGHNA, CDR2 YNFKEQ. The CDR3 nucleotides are TGTGCCAGCAGCCAAGATTTTGGCGGGGGAACCCAAGAGACCCAGTACTTC. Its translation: CASSQDFGGGTQETQYF.

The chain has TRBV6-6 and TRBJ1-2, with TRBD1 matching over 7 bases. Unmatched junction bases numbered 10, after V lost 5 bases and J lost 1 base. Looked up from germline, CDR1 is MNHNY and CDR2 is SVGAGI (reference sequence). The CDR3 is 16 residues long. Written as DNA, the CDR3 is TGTGCCAGCAGTGCAACAGGGGCCGGCCTTAACTATGGCTACACCTTC. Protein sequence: CASSATGAGLNYGYTF.